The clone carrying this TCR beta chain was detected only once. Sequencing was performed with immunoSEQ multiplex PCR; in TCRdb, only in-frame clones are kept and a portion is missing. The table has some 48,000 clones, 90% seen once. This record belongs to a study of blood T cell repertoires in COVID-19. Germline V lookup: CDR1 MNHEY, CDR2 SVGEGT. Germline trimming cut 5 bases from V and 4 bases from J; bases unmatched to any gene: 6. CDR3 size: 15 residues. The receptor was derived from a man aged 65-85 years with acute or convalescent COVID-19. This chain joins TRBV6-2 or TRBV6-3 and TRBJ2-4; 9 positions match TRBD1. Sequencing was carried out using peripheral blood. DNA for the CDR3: TGTGCCAGCAGTCCAGGACAGGGGATGAAAAACATTCAGTACTTC. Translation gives CASSPGQGMKNIQYF.